The 20 T cell receptor beta chains below were found in one sample sequenced in a study of blood T cell repertoires in COVID-19. The table came from immunoSEQ multiplex PCR; TCRdb's copy has only in-frame clones and leaves some out. In the table there are about 370,000 clones, 91% of which are singletons. Material for sequencing was PBMCs or T cells enriched from blood (not recorded which). Source of these receptors: a woman between 35 and 50 years old who had been exposed to COVID-19.

This rearrangement joins TRBV18 to TRBJ2-7, with 7 nucleotides matching TRBD1. V shed 6 bases and J 2 bases; nucleotides not matched to a gene: 7. The CDR3 covers 14 residues. The V gene's germline CDR1 is KGHSH and CDR2 LQKENI. CDR3 coding DNA: TGTGCCAGCTCTCATAGACAGGGCCCCTACGAGCAGTACTTC. It yields the protein CASSHRQGPYEQYF.

The V call is TRBV5-1, the J call TRBJ2-7, with D tentatively TRBD1 (6 bases). The CDR3 length is 14 residues. Germline V gives CDR1 SGHRS, CDR2 YFSETQ. V lost 1 base, J lost 1 base, and 9 bases lay in between. This CDR3 is CASSLSQGSYEQYF. CDR3 nucleotides: TGCGCCAGCAGCTTGTCACAGGGATCCTACGAGCAGTACTTC.

This clone is a singleton in its sample. The chain has TRBV7-6 and TRBJ2-7; 9 bases agree with TRBD2. The ends lost 0 bases at V and 3 bases at J; junction bases unmatched: 9. CDR3 length equals 17 residues. Germline V lookup: CDR1 SGHVS, CDR2 FNYEAQ. CDR3 DNA: TGTGCCAGCAGCTTAGCGGCCTGGGGAGCGGGGGGCTACGAGCAGTACTTC. Encoded protein: CASSLAAWGAGGYEQYF.

This clone showed up just once. The chain uses TRBV7-9 and TRBJ1-5; D not certain. CDR3 length: 13 residues. Germline V lookup: CDR1 SEHNR, CDR2 FQNEAQ (reference sequence). The V end was cut by 1 base, the J end by 7 bases, with 8 bases between. In nucleotides, the CDR3 is TGTGCCAGCAGCTTAGAGTTTCGGCAGCCCCAGCATTTT. Translating gives CASSLEFRQPQHF.

The chain links TRBV19 to TRBJ1-2; D may be TRBD1 (6 bases). This CDR3 has 13 amino acids. The germline CDR1 and CDR2 sequences are LNHDA and SQIVND (reference sequence). The V gene lost 2 bases and the J gene lost 4 bases, with 8 bases spanning the gap. The CDR3 DNA follows: TGTGCCAGTAGTATACAGGGGCCCTATGGCTACACCTTC. Translating it yields CASSIQGPYGYTF.

The rearrangement links TRBV7-8 to TRBJ1-5; D gene ambiguous. V was shortened by 2 bases and J by 7 bases, with 12 bases between the two germline ends. The CDR3 length is 14 residues. The V gene's germline CDR1 is SGHVS and CDR2 FQNEAQ. CDR3 nucleotides: TGTGCCAGCAGCTTAACCTACGGGGAGCAGCCCCAGCATTTT. Translated, it gives CASSLTYGEQPQHF.

V and J are TRBV10-3 and TRBJ2-3; the D is unclear. Germline CDR1 reads ENHRY; CDR2 reads SYGVKD. V was clipped by 3 bases and J by 7 bases, with 29 bases between them. The CDR3 length is 19 residues. The CDR3 region is CAISEFPPTALTSRYTQYF. The CDR3 region has the DNA TGTGCCATCAGTGAATTCCCCCCTACGGCGTTGACTTCGAGGTATACGCAGTATTTT.

This sequence joins TRBV25-1 and TRBJ2-7; TRBD2 is a possible D gene (6 bases). CDR1 is MGHDK, CDR2 SYGVNS, per germline. The CDR3 covers 14 residues. V lost 0 bases, J lost 1 base, and 7 bases lay in between. DNA of the CDR3: TGTGCCAGCAGTGAATATGGGGGGTCCTACGAGCAGTACTTC. Its protein product is CASSEYGGSYEQYF.

V usage is TRBV30 and J usage is TRBJ2-4, with D tentatively TRBD2 (5 bases). CDR1 GTSNPN and CDR2 SVGIG come from the germline V gene (reference sequence). V was shortened by 4 bases and J by 2 bases, with 15 bases between the two germline ends. This CDR3 spans 15 amino acids. This CDR3 reads CAWTNLGSPKNIQYF. In nucleotides, the CDR3 is TGTGCCTGGACAAACCTTGGGAGTCCCAAAAACATTCAGTACTTC.

J is TRBJ1-4 and V is TRBV5-8, with a tentative D call TRBD1 (6 bases). This CDR3 spans 15 amino acids. Between the trimmed V and J ends, which lost 4 bases and 4 bases, there was a span of 14 bases. Per the germline V gene, CDR1 is SGHTS and CDR2 is YDEGEE. Here the CDR3 reads CASSDRTALNEKLFF. The CDR3 DNA sequence: TGTGCCAGCAGCGACCGGACAGCACTTAATGAAAAACTGTTTTTT.

This clone occurred once. One end of the junction is discordant with germline, which a read error may explain. The V call is TRBV6-4, the J call TRBJ1-2; 7 bases agree with TRBD1. This CDR3 is built from 16 residues. Germline V gives CDR1 MRHNA, CDR2 SNTAGT. The CDR3 sequence: CASSNSQGEALSGYTF. For the CDR3, the DNA is TGTGCCAGCAGTAACTCCCAGGGGGAGGCTTTGAGTGGCTACACCTTC.

On this clone: Other nucleotide sequences in the sample specify the same CDR3. This sequence joins TRBV7-9 and TRBJ2-7; weak D call: TRBD2 (6 bases). V gave up 2 bases and J gave up 5 bases, with 7 bases separating them. The CDR3 consists of 12 residues. Per the germline V gene, CDR1 is SEHNR and CDR2 is FQNEAQ (reference sequence). CDR3 DNA sequence: TGTGCCAGCAGCTTAACGGGGGACGAGCAGTACTTC. This codes for CASSLTGDEQYF. Based on the CDR3 plus reference TRBV7-9 and TRBJ2-7, the full variable domain is DTGVSQNPRHKITKRGQNVTFRCDPISEHNRLYWYRQTLGQGPEFLTYFQNEAQLEKSRLLSDRFSAERPKGSFSTLEIQRTEQGDSAMYLCASSLTGDEQYFGPGTRLTVT.

The V gene is TRBV19, the J gene TRBJ1-5, with 10 positions matching TRBD1. The J segment lost 1 base and the V segment lost 6 bases, leaving 3 bases of the junction unmatched. CDR1 is LNHDA and CDR2 is SQIVND in the germline V gene (reference sequence). CDR3 length equals 15 residues. CDR3 DNA: TGTGCCAGTAGCGACAGGGGGCGCAGCAATCAGCCCCAGCATTTT. Its translation is CASSDRGRSNQPQHF.

The chain employs TRBV14 and TRBJ2-1, with 10 bases fitting TRBD2. Per germline, CDR1 SGHDN and CDR2 FVKESK. The CDR3 has 13 amino acids. The V gene end was trimmed by 3 bases and the J gene end by 12 bases; junction bases not matched to a gene: 5. The CDR3 loop is CASSHSSGRPQFF. The CDR3, as DNA: TGTGCCAGCAGCCATAGTAGCGGGAGGCCGCAGTTCTTC.

The V and J genes are TRBV28 and TRBJ1-1; a possible D gene is TRBD1 (6 bases). Germline CDR1 MDHEN, CDR2 SYDVKM. With 5 bases removed from V and 9 bases from J, the gap between germline ends came to 10 bases. The CDR3 covers 11 residues. CDR3 sequence reads: CASSVDRKAFF. CDR3 sequence (DNA): TGTGCCAGCAGTGTAGACAGGAAAGCTTTCTTT.

The CDR3 DNA follows: TGCGCCAGCAGCAAGGGACTAGCGGGGGCCGGGGCCTACAATGAGCAGTTCTTC. Translating gives CASSKGLAGAGAYNEQFF. The chain carries TRBV5-1 and TRBJ2-1; TRBD2 agrees at 14 bases. There are 18 residues in the CDR3. The trim removed 4 bases at V and 2 bases at J, leaving 8 bases unmatched. CDR1 is SGHRS and CDR2 is YFSETQ in the germline V gene. The complete variable domain, with remaining parts taken from reference TRBV5-1 and TRBJ2-1, reads KAGVTQTPRYLIKTRGQQVTLSCSPISGHRSVSWYQQTPGQGLQFLFEYFSETQRNKGNFPGRFSGRQFSNSRSEMNVSTLELGDSALYLCASSKGLAGAGAYNEQFFGPGTRLTVL.

In DNA, the CDR3 is TGTGCCAGCAGCCAACCAGGGACAGGGAGAAGGTATGGCTACACCTTC. Translating gives CASSQPGTGRRYGYTF. The chain is built from TRBV5-6 and TRBJ1-2; 9 nucleotides line up with TRBD1. V shed 4 bases and J 5 bases; nucleotides not matched to a gene: 12. Germline V CDR1 and CDR2: SGHDT, YYEEEE. CDR3 size: 16 residues.

V usage is TRBV15 and J usage is TRBJ1-1; 7 bases line up with TRBD1. Per germline, CDR1 LNHNV and CDR2 YYDKDF (reference sequence). This CDR3 is 16 amino acids long. V lost 0 bases, J lost 1 base, and 5 bases stayed unmatched. CDR3 DNA sequence: TGTGCCACCAGCAGAGATCTACAGGGGTGGAACACTGAAGCTTTCTTT. Its protein product is CATSRDLQGWNTEAFF.

V is TRBV7-9 and J is TRBJ2-1, with a possible D match to TRBD1 (6 bases). Per germline, CDR1 SEHNR and CDR2 FQNEAQ (reference sequence). Deletions cut 3 bases from V and 7 bases from J, with 7 bases between. The CDR3 is 12 residues long. The CDR3 bases are TGTGCCAGCAGCTTCCAGGGGAATGAGCAGTTCTTC. Residues: CASSFQGNEQFF.

The gene calls are TRBV7-9 and TRBJ2-3; TRBD1 matches 9 bases. The CDR3 has 14 amino acids. Germline CDR1 and CDR2: SEHNR and FQNEAQ (reference sequence). The V segment lost 5 bases and the J segment 4 bases; nucleotides outside the gene matches: 4. CDR3 sequence: CASSRGQGSDTQYF. The CDR3 DNA is TGTGCCAGCAGCCGGGGACAGGGTTCAGATACGCAGTATTTT.